The 27 T cell receptor beta chains reported below all come from one sample, sequenced in a study of T cell responses to AZD1222 COVID-19 vaccine. Assay used: immunoSEQ multiplex PCR; TCRdb lists only in-frame clones, some missing. The sample yields some 120,000 clones, 65% to 85% seen once. This specimen was peripheral blood, taken on day 0 of AZD1222 vaccination. Every receptor here comes from an adult in good health.

This chain links TRBV5-1 with TRBJ2-3, with D uncertain. The germline V and J ends were trimmed by 4 bases and 1 base, with 10 bases remaining between them. CDR3 size: 14 residues. Germline loops: CDR1 SGHRS, CDR2 YFSETQ. The CDR3 is CASSPRARTDTQYF. In nucleotides, the CDR3 is TGCGCCAGCAGCCCCCGGGCCCGCACAGATACGCAGTATTTT.

This chain connects TRBV5-4 to TRBJ2-3; a possible D gene is TRBD2 (6 bases). CDR3 size: 18 residues. Between the trimmed V and J ends, which lost 4 bases and 2 bases, there was a span of 23 bases. CDR1 SGHNT and CDR2 YYREEE come from the germline V gene (reference sequence). The DNA for the CDR3 is TGTGCCAGCAGCGATCCGGGACTGGGTGGTGTAGACACAGATACGCAGTATTTT. Translated, it gives CASSDPGLGGVDTDTQYF.

The chain joins TRBV15 to TRBJ2-7; D perhaps matches TRBD2 (5 bases). The V end was cut by 1 base, the J end by 4 bases, with 14 bases between. CDR3 length: 15 residues. Germline V CDR1 and CDR2: LNHNV, YYDKDF (reference sequence). CDR3 in amino acids: CATSRGRAGEYEQYF. The CDR3 coding sequence is TGTGCCACCAGCAGAGGTAGGGCCGGGGAATACGAGCAGTACTTC.

J is TRBJ1-1 and V is TRBV12-3 or TRBV12-4, with TRBD1 as a possible D gene (5 bases). Trimming took off 5 bases at V and 9 bases at J, with 13 bases between the two ends. CDR3 length: 12 residues. The CDR3 sequence is CASSPEGRKAFF. CDR3 bases: TGTGCCAGCAGTCCAGAGGGGCGAAAAGCTTTCTTT.

V and J are TRBV4-2 and TRBJ2-1; D may be TRBD1 or TRBD2 (6 bases each). Germline CDR1 is LGHNA and CDR2 is YNFKEQ. Trimming removed 0 bases from V and 11 bases from J, with 17 bases in between. The CDR3 totals 15 residues. The CDR3 nucleotides are TGTGCCAGCAGCCAAGACTGGGGGGCGCGTGCACAGCAGTTCTTC. Translating it yields CASSQDWGARAQQFF.

J is TRBJ1-6 and V is TRBV30; TRBD1 aligns across 9 bases. This CDR3 has 13 amino acids. The germline V gene encodes CDR1 GTSNPN and CDR2 SVGIG (reference sequence). V shed 5 bases, J shed 8 bases, and the junction held 4 bases outside the gene matches. CDR3: CAWDRDRDSPLHF. The CDR3, as DNA: TGTGCCTGGGACCGGGACAGGGATTCACCCCTCCACTTT.

The V call is TRBV18, the J call TRBJ1-2; the D gene is possibly TRBD1 (5 bases). Germline loops: CDR1 KGHSH, CDR2 LQKENI. This CDR3 is 15 amino acids long. Trimming pared 3 bases from V and 2 bases from J, leaving 13 bases between. The CDR3 DNA is TGTGCCAGCTCACCGGGTGGGACGGAGAACTATGGCTACACCTTC. Translating it yields CASSPGGTENYGYTF. Variable domain in full (rest from reference TRBV18 and TRBJ1-2): NAGVMQNPRHLVRRRGQEARLRCSPMKGHSHVYWYRQLPEEGLKFMVYLQKENIIDESGMPKERFSAEFPKEGPSILRIQQVVRGDSAAYFCASSPGGTENYGYTFGSGTRLTVV.

This rearrangement joins TRBV11-2 to TRBJ2-3; 8 nucleotides match TRBD1. The V gene end was trimmed by 2 bases and the J gene end by 6 bases; junction bases not matched to a gene: 16. Germline V gives CDR1 SGHAT, CDR2 FQNNGV. There are 18 residues in the CDR3. In DNA form, the CDR3 reads TGTGCCAGCAGCTTAAACCCGGACAGGGCCGTCAAGGGGGATACGCAGTATTTT. Protein product: CASSLNPDRAVKGDTQYF.

This clone came up once. At one boundary the junction diverges from the germline segment, which might be a read error. This chain connects TRBV6-5 to TRBJ2-5, with TRBD1 matching 8 bases. Germline V gives CDR1 MNHEY, CDR2 SVGAGI. The CDR3 has 12 amino acids. CDR3 protein: CASSAGRQGRDF. As DNA, the CDR3 is TGTGCCAGCAGCGCCGGTCGACAGGGGCGCGACTTC.

The J gene is TRBJ2-1, the V gene TRBV4-1; D could derive from TRBD1 or TRBD2 (5 bases each). CDR1 MGHRA and CDR2 YSYEKL come from the germline V gene. V lost 2 bases and J lost 6, with 8 bases in between. This CDR3 comprises 13 residues. For the CDR3, the DNA is TGCGCCAGCAGCCAACCCGGGGCCAATGAGCAGTTCTTC. It encodes CASSQPGANEQFF.

V is TRBV3-1 (or the pseudogene TRBV3-2) and J is TRBJ1-2; 9 nucleotides agree with TRBD1. V shed 5 bases, J shed 6 bases, and the junction held 4 bases outside the gene matches. CDR1 and CDR2 (germline): LGHDT, YNNKEL (reference sequence). The CDR3 length is 13 residues. The CDR3 spells CASSSDRGNGYTF. The CDR3 nucleotides read TGTGCCAGCAGCTCGGACAGGGGTAATGGCTACACCTTC.

The CDR3 coding sequence is TGTGCCTGGACTGGGGTCCCTAATTCACCCCTCCACTTT. It is translated as CAWTGVPNSPLHF. The chain links TRBV30 to TRBJ1-6; no clear D gene. V shed 4 bases and J shed 6 bases, with 10 bases lying between them. Per the germline V gene, CDR1 is GTSNPN and CDR2 is SVGIG (reference sequence). This CDR3 has 13 residues.

This sequence joins TRBV6-2 or TRBV6-3 and TRBJ2-5, with D tentatively TRBD1 (6 bases). Per germline, CDR1 MNHEY and CDR2 SVGEGT. The CDR3 has 16 amino acids. The V and J ends lost 5 bases and 4 bases respectively, with 20 bases between them. CDR3 sequence: CASSTLTGPIAETQYF. The CDR3 bases are TGTGCCAGCAGTACCCTGACAGGACCTATCGCAGAGACCCAGTACTTC.

The rearrangement links TRBV3-1 (or the pseudogene TRBV3-2) to TRBJ2-5; 7 nucleotides agree with TRBD1. This CDR3 is 15 amino acids long. Trimming took 5 bases from V and 1 from J; bases not matched to a gene: 7. Germline loops: CDR1 LGHDT, CDR2 YNNKEL (reference sequence). The CDR3 loop reads CASSIRTGVQETQYF. Written as DNA, the CDR3 is TGTGCCAGCAGCATCCGGACAGGAGTCCAAGAGACCCAGTACTTC.

This chain joins TRBV27 and TRBJ1-2, with D perhaps TRBD1 (6 bases). Trimming pared 7 bases from V and 9 bases from J, leaving 15 bases between. Germline loops: CDR1 MNHEY, CDR2 SMNVEV (reference sequence). The CDR3 loop spans 12 amino acids. Here the CDR3 reads CASKTGSLSYTF. The CDR3 coding sequence is TGTGCCAGCAAAACAGGGTCTTTAAGCTACACCTTC.

V usage is TRBV9 and J usage is TRBJ1-6, with D hard to call. V was trimmed by 3 bases and J by 9 bases, leaving 13 bases between them. From germline, CDR1 is SGDLS and CDR2 YYNGEE. The CDR3 has 14 amino acids. Here the CDR3 reads CASSGGQVGSPLHF. The CDR3 region has the DNA TGTGCCAGCAGCGGAGGCCAGGTGGGTTCACCCCTCCACTTT.

V gene TRBV7-3 combines with J gene TRBJ2-1, with D perhaps matching TRBD1 (5 bases). CDR3 length equals 12 residues. V was shortened by 5 bases and J by 8 bases, with 10 bases between the two germline ends. CDR1 is SGHTA, CDR2 FQGTGA, per germline. The DNA of the CDR3 is TGTGCCAGCAGCCCTCAGGGCTATGAGCAGTTCTTC. Translation gives CASSPQGYEQFF.

The CDR3 region has the DNA TGCGCCAGCAGCTTGGGAGCCGGGAACACTGAAGCTTTCTTT. Translating gives CASSLGAGNTEAFF. This chain links TRBV5-1 with TRBJ1-1, with no clear D. V lost 0 bases and J 1 base, leaving 7 bases between the germline ends. Germline-derived CDR1 and CDR2 are SGHRS and YFSETQ. This CDR3 contains 14 residues.

V gene TRBV6-5 combines with J gene TRBJ1-2, with D possibly matching TRBD1 (6 bases). The germline V and J ends were trimmed by 0 bases and 8 bases, with 16 bases remaining between them. The CDR3 is 15 residues long. CDR1 MNHEY and CDR2 SVGAGI come from the germline V gene. CDR3 coding DNA: TGTGCCAGCAGTTACTCAGGGGGTCAGGGAGGGGGCTACACCTTC. Its translation is CASSYSGGQGGGYTF.

V gene TRBV19 combines with J gene TRBJ1-2; D gene ambiguous. Germline V gene sequence: CDR1 LNHDA, CDR2 SQIVND (reference sequence). The CDR3 has 13 residues. Trimming removed 6 bases from V and 4 bases from J, with 12 bases in between. This chain's CDR3 is CASRAGPIYGYTF. In nucleotides, the CDR3 is TGTGCCAGTAGGGCAGGCCCCATCTATGGCTACACCTTC.

This sequence joins TRBV5-1 and TRBJ1-2; D remains unclear. V lost 3 bases and J 8 bases, leaving 11 bases between the germline ends. Germline lookup yields CDR1 SGHRS and CDR2 YFSETQ. This CDR3 spans 12 amino acids. In nucleotides, the CDR3 is TGCGCCAGCAGCTCCGATTTAGGCGGCTACACCTTC. This sequence encodes CASSSDLGGYTF.

In nucleotides, the CDR3 is TGTGCCAGCAGCTTTACATCTGCGGGGGGGCGGACAGATACGCAGTATTTT. Translation: CASSFTSAGGRTDTQYF. The chain carries TRBV7-2 and TRBJ2-3; 9 nucleotides match TRBD2. Germline V gives CDR1 SGHTA, CDR2 FQGNSA. The CDR3 runs to 17 residues. The ends lost 3 bases at V and 3 bases at J; junction bases unmatched: 10.

This clone was detected once. The gene calls are TRBV6-5 and TRBJ2-3; 15 bases align to TRBD2. The CDR3 runs 15 residues. V lost 6 bases to trimming and J lost 3 bases; unmatched junction nucleotides: 1. Germline CDR1 is MNHEY and CDR2 is SVGAGI. CDR3 coding DNA: TGTGCCAGCAGCGGGACTAGCGGGAGGACAGATACGCAGTATTTT. Translated: CASSGTSGRTDTQYF.

This clone has only a few counts. V gene TRBV6-2 or TRBV6-3 combines with J gene TRBJ1-2; tentative D call: TRBD1 (5 bases). This CDR3 has 13 residues. Trimming removed 6 bases at V and 1 base at J, with 9 bases between. Germline V gene sequence: CDR1 MNHEY, CDR2 SVGEGT. CDR3 in amino acids: CASSRERNYGYTF. The DNA for the CDR3 is TGTGCCAGCAGCAGGGAACGTAACTATGGCTACACCTTC.

The V and J genes are TRBV24-1 and TRBJ2-7; 9 bases map to TRBD1. J was trimmed by 5 bases and V by 5 bases; bases with no gene match: 12. This CDR3 spans 16 amino acids. Germline CDR1 KGHDR, CDR2 SFDVKD. Here the CDR3 reads CATSGSRGTGSNEQYF. CDR3 sequence (DNA): TGTGCCACCAGTGGAAGTCGAGGGACAGGGAGCAACGAGCAGTACTTC.

DNA for the CDR3: TGTGCCAGCACTCGACAAGACTATGGCTACACCTTC. Translated: CASTRQDYGYTF. The chain couples TRBV12-3 or TRBV12-4 to TRBJ1-2; D remains ambiguous. This CDR3 has 12 amino acids. The V and J ends lost 7 bases and 3 bases respectively, with 9 bases between them.

The chain links TRBV19 to TRBJ1-2, with D maybe TRBD1 (5 bases). V lost 4 bases and J lost 0, with 21 bases in between. Germline V gene lookup returns CDR1 LNHDA and CDR2 SQIVND (reference sequence). This CDR3 region has 18 residues. The CDR3 loop reads CASSTSPGVWDSNYGYTF. The CDR3 DNA sequence: TGTGCCAGTAGTACCAGCCCGGGGGTCTGGGATTCTAACTATGGCTACACCTTC.